This T cell receptor beta chain emerged from a study of Ad26.COV2.S vaccination and SARS-CoV-2 variants. Study details: Once, or twice with 56 days between doses, Ad26.COV2.S was given intramuscularly.

Study results and limitations: Researchers reported similar non-spike TCR breadth in vaccine and placebo recipients. People given the vaccine had a wider spike-specific TCR breadth than placebo recipients did.

Treatment reported: roughly 18 received Ad26.COV2.S at low or high dose, single or two shots; about 5 received placebo; per-sample allocation not given. Day 63 after the first vaccine or placebo injection was the time point for sampling. Sequenced by immunoSEQ multiplex PCR; TCRdb stores in-frame clones only, minus some. There are some 350,000 clones in the sample; 75% to 90% occur only once, and around 5.5% lies in the top ten. The CDR3 contains 16 residues. Trimming stripped 3 bases from V and 4 bases from J, with 18 bases between. Germline V gives CDR1 LGHDT, CDR2 YNNKEL (reference sequence). As to this clone: Its antigen is currently unknown.

Sequences were derived from peripheral blood, sampled in a trial of Ad26.COV2.S vaccine versus placebo. This rearrangement joins TRBV3-1 (or the pseudogene TRBV3-2) to TRBJ1-2; D gene uncertain. The receptor's source is a person aged 18-65 years who received the Ad26.COV2.S COVID-19 vaccine or a placebo. CDR3 DNA sequence: TGTGCCAGCAGCCATCACGCTCGGGGAAGTAGCTATGGCTACACCTTC. This translates into CASSHHARGSSYGYTF.